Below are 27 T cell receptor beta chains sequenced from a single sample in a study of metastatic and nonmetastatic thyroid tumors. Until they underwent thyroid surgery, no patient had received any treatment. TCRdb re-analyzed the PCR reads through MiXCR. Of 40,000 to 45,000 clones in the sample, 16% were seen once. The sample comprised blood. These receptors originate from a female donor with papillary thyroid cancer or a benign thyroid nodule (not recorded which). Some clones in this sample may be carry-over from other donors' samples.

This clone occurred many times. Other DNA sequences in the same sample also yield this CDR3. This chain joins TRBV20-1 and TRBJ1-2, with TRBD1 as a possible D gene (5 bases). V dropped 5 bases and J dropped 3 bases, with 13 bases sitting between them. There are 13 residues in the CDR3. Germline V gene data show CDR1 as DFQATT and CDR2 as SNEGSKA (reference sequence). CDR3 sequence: CSAPGAGDYGYTF. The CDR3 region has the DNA TGCAGTGCTCCCGGGGCGGGGGACTATGGCTACACCTTC.

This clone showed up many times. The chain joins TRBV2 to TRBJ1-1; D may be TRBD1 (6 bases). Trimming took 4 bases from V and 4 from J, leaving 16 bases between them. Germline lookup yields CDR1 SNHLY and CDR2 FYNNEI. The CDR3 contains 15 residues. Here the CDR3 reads CASSALRGRGTEAFF. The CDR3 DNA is TGTGCCAGCAGTGCCCTCAGGGGAAGGGGCACTGAAGCTTTCTTT. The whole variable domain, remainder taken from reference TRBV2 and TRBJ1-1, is EPEVTQTPSHQVTQMGQEVILRCVPISNHLYFYWYRQILGQKVEFLVSFYNNEISEKSEIFDDQFSVERPDGSNFTLKIRSTKLEDSAMYFCASSALRGRGTEAFFGQGTRLTVV.

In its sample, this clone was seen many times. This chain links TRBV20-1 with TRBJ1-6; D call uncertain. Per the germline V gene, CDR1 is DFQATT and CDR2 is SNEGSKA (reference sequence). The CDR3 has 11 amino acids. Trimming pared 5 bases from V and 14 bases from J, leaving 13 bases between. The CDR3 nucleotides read TGCAGTGCTCAAGCACCTTCGGCCCTCCACTTT. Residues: CSAQAPSALHF.

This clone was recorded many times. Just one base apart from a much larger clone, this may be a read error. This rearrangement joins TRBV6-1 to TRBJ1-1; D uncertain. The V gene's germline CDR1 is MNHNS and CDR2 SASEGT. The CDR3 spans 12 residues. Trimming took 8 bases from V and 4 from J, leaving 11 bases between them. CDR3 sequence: CASDAGRTEAFF. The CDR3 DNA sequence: TGTGCCAGCGATGCCGGGCGCACTGAAGCTTTCTTT.

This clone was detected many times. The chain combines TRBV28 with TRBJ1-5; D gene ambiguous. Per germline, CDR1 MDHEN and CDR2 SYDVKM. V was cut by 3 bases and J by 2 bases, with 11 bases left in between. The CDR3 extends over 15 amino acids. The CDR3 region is CASSLGSAGNQPQHF. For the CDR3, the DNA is TGTGCCAGCAGTTTGGGGAGTGCTGGCAATCAGCCCCAGCATTTT.

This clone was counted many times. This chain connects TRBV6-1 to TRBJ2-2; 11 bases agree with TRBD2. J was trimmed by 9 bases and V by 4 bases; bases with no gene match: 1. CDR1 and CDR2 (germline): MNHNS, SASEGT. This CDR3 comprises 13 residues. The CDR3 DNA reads TGTGCCAGCAGTGTAGCGGGGGGGCGGGAGCTGTTTTTT. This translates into CASSVAGGRELFF.

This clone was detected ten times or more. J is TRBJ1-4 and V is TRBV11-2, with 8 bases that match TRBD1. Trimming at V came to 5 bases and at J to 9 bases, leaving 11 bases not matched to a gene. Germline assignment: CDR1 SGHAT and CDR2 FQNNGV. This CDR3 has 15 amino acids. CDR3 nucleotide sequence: TGTGCCAGCAGCCCTCAGACAGGGGATATGAAAAAACTGTTTTTT. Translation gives CASSPQTGDMKKLFF. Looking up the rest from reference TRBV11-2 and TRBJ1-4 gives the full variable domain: EAGVAQSPRYKIIEKRQSVAFWCNPISGHATLYWYQQILGQGPKLLIQFQNNGVVDDSQLPKDRFSAERLKGVDSTLKIQPAKLEDSAVYLCASSPQTGDMKKLFFGSGTQLSVL.

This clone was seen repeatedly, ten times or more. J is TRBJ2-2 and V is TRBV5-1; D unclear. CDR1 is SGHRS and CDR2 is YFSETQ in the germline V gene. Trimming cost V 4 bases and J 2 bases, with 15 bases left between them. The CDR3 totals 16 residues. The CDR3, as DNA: TGCGCCAGCAGCGCCGCCCCAGACTCTAACACCGGGGAGCTGTTTTTT. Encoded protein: CASSAAPDSNTGELFF.

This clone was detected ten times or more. The CDR3 nucleotides read TGCGCCAGCAGCCACCGAAGCGTAGGGACAGGGGCCATGAACACTGAAGCTTTCTTT. Translated: CASSHRSVGTGAMNTEAFF. This sequence joins TRBV4-1 and TRBJ1-1, with TRBD1 identical over 10 bases. V lost 3 bases and J lost 0; bases outside the gene matches: 13. This CDR3 contains 19 residues. CDR1 and CDR2 (germline): MGHRA, YSYEKL.

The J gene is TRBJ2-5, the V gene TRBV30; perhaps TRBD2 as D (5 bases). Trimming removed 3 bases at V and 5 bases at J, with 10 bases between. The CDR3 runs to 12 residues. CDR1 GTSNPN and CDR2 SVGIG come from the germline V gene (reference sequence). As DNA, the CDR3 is TGTGCCTGGAGCGCGTCGGGGGAGACCCAGTACTTC. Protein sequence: CAWSASGETQYF.

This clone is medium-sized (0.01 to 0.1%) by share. In DNA form, the CDR3 reads TGTGCCAGCAGTTACCCTAAGACTGGCCCCCTCCACTTT. It codes for CASSYPKTGPLHF. This chain connects TRBV6-5 to TRBJ1-6; D gene uncertain. Germline-derived CDR1 and CDR2 are MNHEY and SVGAGI. The CDR3 has 13 amino acids. Trimming stripped 2 bases from V and 13 bases from J, with 12 bases between.

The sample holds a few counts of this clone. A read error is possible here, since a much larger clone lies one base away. The DNA of the CDR3 is TGTGCCAGCAGCACGAGAGGTGACGTTGATGAGCAGTTCTTC. As protein: CASSTRGDVDEQFF. The chain is built from TRBV5-6 and TRBJ2-1; no clear D. Germline V gives CDR1 SGHDT, CDR2 YYEEEE. Trimming shortened V by 4 bases and J by 8 bases, and 16 bases separated the two germline ends. The CDR3 has 14 amino acids.

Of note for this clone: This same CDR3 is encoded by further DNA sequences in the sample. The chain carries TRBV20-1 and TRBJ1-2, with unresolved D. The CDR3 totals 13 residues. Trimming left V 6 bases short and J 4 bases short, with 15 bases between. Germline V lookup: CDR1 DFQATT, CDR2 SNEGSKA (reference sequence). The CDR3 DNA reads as TGCAGTGCCCAGGCAGGTGGTATCTATGGCTACACCTTC. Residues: CSAQAGGIYGYTF.

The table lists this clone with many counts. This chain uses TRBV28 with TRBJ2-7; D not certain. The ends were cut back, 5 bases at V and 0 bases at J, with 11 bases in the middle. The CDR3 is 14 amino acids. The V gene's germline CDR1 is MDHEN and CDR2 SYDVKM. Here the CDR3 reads CASSPAFVSYEQYF. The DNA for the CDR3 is TGTGCCAGCAGTCCAGCGTTTGTCTCCTACGAGCAGTACTTC.

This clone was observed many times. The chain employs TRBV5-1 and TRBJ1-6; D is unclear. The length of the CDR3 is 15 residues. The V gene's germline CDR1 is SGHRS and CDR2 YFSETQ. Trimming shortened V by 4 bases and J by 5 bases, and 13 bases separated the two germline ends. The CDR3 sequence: CASSRGYGHNSPLHF. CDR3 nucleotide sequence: TGCGCCAGCAGCCGAGGTTACGGACATAATTCACCCCTCCACTTT.

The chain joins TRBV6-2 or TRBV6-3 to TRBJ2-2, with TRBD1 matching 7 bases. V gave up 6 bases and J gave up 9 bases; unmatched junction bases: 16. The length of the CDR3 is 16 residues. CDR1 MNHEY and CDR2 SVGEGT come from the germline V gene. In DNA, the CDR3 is TGTGCCAGCAGAGGGCTACGACAGGGTCGGTGGCGGGAGCTGTTTTTT. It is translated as CASRGLRQGRWRELFF.

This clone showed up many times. CDR3 sequence: CASSLVGGAGNTIYF. CDR3 nucleotides: TGTGCCAGCAGCTTAGTGGGGGGGGCTGGAAACACCATATATTTT. The chain recombines TRBV7-8 with TRBJ1-3, with D tentatively TRBD1 (5 bases). Deletions cut 1 base from V and 2 bases from J, with 9 bases between. Germline values: CDR1 SGHVS, CDR2 FQNEAQ. The CDR3 sequence is 15 residues long.

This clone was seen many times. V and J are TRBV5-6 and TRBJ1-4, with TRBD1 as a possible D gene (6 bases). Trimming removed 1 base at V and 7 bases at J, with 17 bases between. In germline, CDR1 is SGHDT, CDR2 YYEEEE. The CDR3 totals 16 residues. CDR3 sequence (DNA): TGTGCCAGCAGCTTGCCGGGGGGGCTAGAGTCTGAAAAACTGTTTTTT. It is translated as CASSLPGGLESEKLFF.

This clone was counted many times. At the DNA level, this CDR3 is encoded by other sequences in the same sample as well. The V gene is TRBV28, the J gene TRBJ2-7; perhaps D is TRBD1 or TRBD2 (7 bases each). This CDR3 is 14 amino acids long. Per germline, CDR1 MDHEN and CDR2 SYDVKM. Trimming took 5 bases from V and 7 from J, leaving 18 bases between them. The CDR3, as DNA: TGTGCCAGCAGTAGAGGGGGCCCGGGGGGTGAGCAGTACTTC. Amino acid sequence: CASSRGGPGGEQYF.

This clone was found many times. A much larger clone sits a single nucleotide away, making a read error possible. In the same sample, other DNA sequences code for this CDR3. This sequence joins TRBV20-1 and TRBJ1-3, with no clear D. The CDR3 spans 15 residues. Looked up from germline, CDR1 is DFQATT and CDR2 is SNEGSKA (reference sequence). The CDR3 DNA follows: TGCAGTGCTAAACAGCGGGCTAGCTCTGGAAACACCATATACTTT. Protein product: CSAKQRASSGNTIYF.

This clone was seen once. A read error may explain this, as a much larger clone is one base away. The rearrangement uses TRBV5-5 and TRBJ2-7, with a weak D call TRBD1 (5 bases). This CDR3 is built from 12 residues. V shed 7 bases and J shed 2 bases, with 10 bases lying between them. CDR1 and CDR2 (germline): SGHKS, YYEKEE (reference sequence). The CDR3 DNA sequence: TGTGCCAGCCTGGACAAGGCCTACGAGCAGTACTTC. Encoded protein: CASLDKAYEQYF.

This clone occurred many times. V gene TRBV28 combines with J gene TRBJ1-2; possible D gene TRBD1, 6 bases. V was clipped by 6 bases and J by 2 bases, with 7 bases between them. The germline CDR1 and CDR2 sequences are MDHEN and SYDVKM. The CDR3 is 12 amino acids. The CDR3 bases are TGTGCCAGCAGAACAGGGAACTATGGCTACACCTTC. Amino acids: CASRTGNYGYTF.

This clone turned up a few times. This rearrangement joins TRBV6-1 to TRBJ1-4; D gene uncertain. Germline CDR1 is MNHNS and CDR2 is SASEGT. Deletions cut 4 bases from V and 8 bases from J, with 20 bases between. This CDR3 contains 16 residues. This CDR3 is CASSGVMVRFWEKLFF. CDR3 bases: TGTGCCAGCAGTGGAGTGATGGTCAGGTTTTGGGAAAAACTGTTTTTT.

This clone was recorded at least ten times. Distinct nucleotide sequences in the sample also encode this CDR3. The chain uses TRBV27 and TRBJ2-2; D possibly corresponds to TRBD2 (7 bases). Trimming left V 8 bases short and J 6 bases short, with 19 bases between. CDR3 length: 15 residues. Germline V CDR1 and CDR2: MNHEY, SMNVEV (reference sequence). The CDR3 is CASADGGAGAGELFF. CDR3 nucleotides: TGTGCCAGCGCCGATGGGGGGGCGGGGGCCGGGGAGCTGTTTTTT.

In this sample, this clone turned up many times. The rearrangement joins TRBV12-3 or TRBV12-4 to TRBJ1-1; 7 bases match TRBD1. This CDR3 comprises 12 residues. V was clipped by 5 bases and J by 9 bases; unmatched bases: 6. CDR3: CASSERGPKAFF. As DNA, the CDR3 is TGTGCCAGCAGTGAAAGGGGGCCAAAAGCTTTCTTT.

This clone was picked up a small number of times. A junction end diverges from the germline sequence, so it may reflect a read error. CDR3 DNA sequence: TGTGCCGGCAGTCTAGACAGGGGGGAGCAGTACTTC. Its translation: CAGSLDRGEQYF. The J gene is TRBJ2-7, the V gene TRBV6-1, with TRBD1 matching over 9 bases. The CDR3 spans 12 residues. Germline CDR1 is MNHNS and CDR2 is SASEGT.

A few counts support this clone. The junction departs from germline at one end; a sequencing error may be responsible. The CDR3, as DNA: TGTGCCAGCAGCCGCGGCAACTCCTATGAGCAGTACTTC. Protein product: CASSRGNSYEQYF. The chain uses TRBV6-2 or TRBV6-3 and TRBJ2-7; D call uncertain. This CDR3 contains 13 residues. CDR1 and CDR2 (germline): MNHEY, SVGEGT.